This T cell receptor (beta chain) was identified in a study of shared clonotypes between healthy human individuals. The table lists this clone with a few counts. Its antigen remains unknown. This CDR3 has 16 residues. Looked up from germline, CDR1 is SNHLY and CDR2 is FYNNEI. Germline trimming cut 4 bases from V and 1 base from J; bases unmatched to any gene: 6. Clones were read by immunoSEQ multiplex PCR, and TCRdb kept only the in-frame ones, dropping some. This sample has about 680,000 clones, with approximately 74% found just once. Study findings and constraints: Rarefaction curves obtained for sorted subsets showed sequencing incomplete despite large depth. Roughly 5% of naive CD4 clonotypes were shared across a handful of donors.

The specimen was memory CD4+ T cells sorted from blood. Subset: CD45RA-negative fraction. This TCR was sampled from a woman younger than 45 in good health. V usage is TRBV2 and J usage is TRBJ2-2, with TRBD1 matching 7 bases. CDR3 protein: CASSGLWTGNTGELFF. CDR3 nucleotide sequence: TGTGCCAGCAGTGGACTGTGGACAGGGAACACCGGGGAGCTGTTTTTT.